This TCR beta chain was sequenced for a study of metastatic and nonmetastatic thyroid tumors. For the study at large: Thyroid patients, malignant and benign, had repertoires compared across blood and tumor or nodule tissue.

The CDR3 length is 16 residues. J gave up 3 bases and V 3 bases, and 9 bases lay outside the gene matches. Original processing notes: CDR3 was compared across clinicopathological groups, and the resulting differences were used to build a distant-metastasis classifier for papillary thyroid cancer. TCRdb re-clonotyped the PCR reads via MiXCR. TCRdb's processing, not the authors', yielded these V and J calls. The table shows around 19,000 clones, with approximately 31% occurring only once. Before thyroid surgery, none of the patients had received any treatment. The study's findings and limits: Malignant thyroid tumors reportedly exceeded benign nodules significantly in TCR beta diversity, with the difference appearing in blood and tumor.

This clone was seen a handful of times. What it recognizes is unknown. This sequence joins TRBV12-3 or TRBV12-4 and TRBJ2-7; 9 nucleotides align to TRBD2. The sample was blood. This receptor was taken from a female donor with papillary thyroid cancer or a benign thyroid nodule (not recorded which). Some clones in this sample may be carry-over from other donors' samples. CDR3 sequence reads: CASSFSTSGPHYEQYF. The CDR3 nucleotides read TGTGCCAGCAGTTTTAGTACTAGCGGGCCTCACTACGAGCAGTACTTC.